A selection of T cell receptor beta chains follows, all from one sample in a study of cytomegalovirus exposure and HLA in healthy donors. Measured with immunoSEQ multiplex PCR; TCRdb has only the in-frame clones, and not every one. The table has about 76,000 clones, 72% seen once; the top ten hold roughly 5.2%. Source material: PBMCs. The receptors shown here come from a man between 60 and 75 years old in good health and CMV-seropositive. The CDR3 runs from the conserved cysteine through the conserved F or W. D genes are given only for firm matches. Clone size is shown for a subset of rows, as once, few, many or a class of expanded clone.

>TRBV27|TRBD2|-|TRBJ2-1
TGTGCCAGCAGTCCGCTCGGGCGGGGGTCCTACAATGAGCAGTTCTTC
CASSPLGRGSYNEQFF
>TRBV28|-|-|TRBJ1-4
TGTGCCAGCAGTTTCGGGGGTTTTAGGGAACGGGAAAAACTGTTTTTT
CASSFGGFREREKLFF
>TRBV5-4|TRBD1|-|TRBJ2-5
TGTGCCAGCAGCCCCTCTGGACAGGGGAAGGGGGAGACCCAGTACTTC
CASSPSGQGKGETQYF
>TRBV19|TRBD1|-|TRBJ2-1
TGTGCCAGTAGTAACCGGGACAGGGCAAACAATGAGCAGTTCTTC
CASSNRDRANNEQFF
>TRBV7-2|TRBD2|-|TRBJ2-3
TGTGCCAGCAGCTTTAGGACTAGCGGCACAGATACGCAGTATTTT
CASSFRTSGTDTQYF
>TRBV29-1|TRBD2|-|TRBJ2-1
TGCAGCGTTGAGGCGGATGGACTAGCTTTCAATGAGCAGTTCTTC
CSVEADGLAFNEQFF
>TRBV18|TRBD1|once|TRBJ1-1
TGTGCCAGCTCACCACCGACAGGGACCACTGAAGCTTTCTTT
CASSPPTGTTEAFF
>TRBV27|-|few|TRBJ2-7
TGTGCCAGAAGGGGGATTCGTCCCTACGAGCAGTACTTC
CARRGIRPYEQYF
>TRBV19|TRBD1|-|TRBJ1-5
TGTGCCAGTAGTCCGCGGACAGGGACAAGCAATCAGCCCCAGCATTTT
CASSPRTGTSNQPQHF
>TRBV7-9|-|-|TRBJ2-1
TGTGCCAGCAGCCTAAAGACAGTCAATGAGCAGTTCTTC
CASSLKTVNEQFF
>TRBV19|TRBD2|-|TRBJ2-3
TGTGCCAGTACGGGGGGACTAGCGGGGGATACGCAGTATTTT
CASTGGLAGDTQYF
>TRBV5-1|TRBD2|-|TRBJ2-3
TGCGCCAGCAGCTCGAGCGGGAGGGCCGGGTCGACAGATACGCAGTATTTT
CASSSSGRAGSTDTQYF
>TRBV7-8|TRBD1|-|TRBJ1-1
TGTGCCAGCAGCCGCCCCTGGGACAGAAAAAGCGATACTGAAGCTTTCTTT
CASSRPWDRKSDTEAFF
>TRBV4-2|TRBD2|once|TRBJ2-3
TGTGCCAGCAGCCAAGAAAGCGGGAGTACAGATACGCAGTATTTT
CASSQESGSTDTQYF
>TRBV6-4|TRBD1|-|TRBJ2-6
TGTGCCAGCAGTGACTCGACAGGGGACTCTGGGGCCAACGTCCTGACTTTC
CASSDSTGDSGANVLTF
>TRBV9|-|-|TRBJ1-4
TGTGCCAGCAGCGTCGGGGGGGGATCTAATGAAAAACTGTTTTTT
CASSVGGGSNEKLFF
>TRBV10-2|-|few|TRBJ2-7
TGCGCCAGCAGTGAGGACCGGGTCGAGCAGTACTTC
CASSEDRVEQYF
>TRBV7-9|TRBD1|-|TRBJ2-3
TGTTCCAGCAGTCCAGGGGGCAAGTCGGATACGCAGTATTTT
CSSSPGGKSDTQYF
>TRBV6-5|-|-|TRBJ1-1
TGTGCCAGCGTTTTAAACACTGAAGCTTTCTTT
CASVLNTEAFF
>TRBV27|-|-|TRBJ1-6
TGTGCCACCTCGGCCGGGGGTTATAATTCACCCCTCCACTTT
CATSAGGYNSPLHF
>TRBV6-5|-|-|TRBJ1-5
TGTGCCAGCAGTGAATTCGGGAATCAGCCCCAGCATTTT
CASSEFGNQPQHF
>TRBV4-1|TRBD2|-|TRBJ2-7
TGCGCCAGCAGCCAACCGACTAGCGGGAAGTACGAGCAGTACTTC
CASSQPTSGKYEQYF
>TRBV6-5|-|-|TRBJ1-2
TGTGCCAGCAGTACCACGCGGGTAAATGGCTACACCTTC
CASSTTRVNGYTF
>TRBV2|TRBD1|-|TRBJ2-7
TGTGCCAGCAGCACCCGGGACAGCCACTACGAGCAGTACTTC
CASSTRDSHYEQYF
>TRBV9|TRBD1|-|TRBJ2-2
TGTGCCAGCAGCGATGGACAGGGGCGGGTCACCGGGGAGCTGTTTTTT
CASSDGQGRVTGELFF
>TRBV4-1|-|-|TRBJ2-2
TGCGCCAGCAGCCAAGACCCCCAGGGCCCCGGGGAGCTGTTTTTT
CASSQDPQGPGELFF
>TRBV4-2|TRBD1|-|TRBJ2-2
TGTGCCAGCAGCCAACTGGGACAGGTGAACACCGGGGAGCTGTTTTTT
CASSQLGQVNTGELFF
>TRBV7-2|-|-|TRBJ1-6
TGTGCCAGCAGCTTAGCGCTTGGACAGTTAAATTCACCCCTCCACTTT
CASSLALGQLNSPLHF
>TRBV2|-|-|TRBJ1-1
TGTGCCAGCAGTGAACTACAGGGAGACACTGAAGCTTTCTTT
CASSELQGDTEAFF
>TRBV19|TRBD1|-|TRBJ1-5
TGTGCCAGTAGCCGCAAAAGGACAGGGAGGGATAGCAATCAGCCCCAGCATTTT
CASSRKRTGRDSNQPQHF
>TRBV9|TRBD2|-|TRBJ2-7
TGTGCCAGCAGCTTTTCTAGCGGGAGAACCTACGAGCAGTACTTC
CASSFSSGRTYEQYF
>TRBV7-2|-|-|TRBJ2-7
TGTGCCAGCAGCACCTCAGGGACCTACGAGCAGTACTTC
CASSTSGTYEQYF
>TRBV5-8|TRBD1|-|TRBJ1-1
TGTGCCAGCAGGGACCGACAGGGGAACACTGAAGCTTTCTTT
CASRDRQGNTEAFF
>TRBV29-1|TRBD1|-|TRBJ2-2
TGCAGCGTTACCCGGACAGGGCTTAACACCGGGGAGCTGTTTTTT
CSVTRTGLNTGELFF
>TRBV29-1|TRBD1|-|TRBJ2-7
TGCAGCGTCGACCCGGGACAGGGAGGGGGGGGATCCGAGCAGTACTTC
CSVDPGQGGGGSEQYF
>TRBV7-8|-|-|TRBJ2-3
TGTGCCAGCAGCTACGCCTGGACATTTAGCACAGATACGCAGTATTTT
CASSYAWTFSTDTQYF
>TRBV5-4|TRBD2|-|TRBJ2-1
TGTGCCAGCAGCTTCCTGGTAGCGGGTGAGCAGTTCTTC
CASSFLVAGEQFF
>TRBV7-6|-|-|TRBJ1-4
TGTGCCAGCAGCTTAGAGACAGTTACTAATGAAAAACTGTTTTTT
CASSLETVTNEKLFF